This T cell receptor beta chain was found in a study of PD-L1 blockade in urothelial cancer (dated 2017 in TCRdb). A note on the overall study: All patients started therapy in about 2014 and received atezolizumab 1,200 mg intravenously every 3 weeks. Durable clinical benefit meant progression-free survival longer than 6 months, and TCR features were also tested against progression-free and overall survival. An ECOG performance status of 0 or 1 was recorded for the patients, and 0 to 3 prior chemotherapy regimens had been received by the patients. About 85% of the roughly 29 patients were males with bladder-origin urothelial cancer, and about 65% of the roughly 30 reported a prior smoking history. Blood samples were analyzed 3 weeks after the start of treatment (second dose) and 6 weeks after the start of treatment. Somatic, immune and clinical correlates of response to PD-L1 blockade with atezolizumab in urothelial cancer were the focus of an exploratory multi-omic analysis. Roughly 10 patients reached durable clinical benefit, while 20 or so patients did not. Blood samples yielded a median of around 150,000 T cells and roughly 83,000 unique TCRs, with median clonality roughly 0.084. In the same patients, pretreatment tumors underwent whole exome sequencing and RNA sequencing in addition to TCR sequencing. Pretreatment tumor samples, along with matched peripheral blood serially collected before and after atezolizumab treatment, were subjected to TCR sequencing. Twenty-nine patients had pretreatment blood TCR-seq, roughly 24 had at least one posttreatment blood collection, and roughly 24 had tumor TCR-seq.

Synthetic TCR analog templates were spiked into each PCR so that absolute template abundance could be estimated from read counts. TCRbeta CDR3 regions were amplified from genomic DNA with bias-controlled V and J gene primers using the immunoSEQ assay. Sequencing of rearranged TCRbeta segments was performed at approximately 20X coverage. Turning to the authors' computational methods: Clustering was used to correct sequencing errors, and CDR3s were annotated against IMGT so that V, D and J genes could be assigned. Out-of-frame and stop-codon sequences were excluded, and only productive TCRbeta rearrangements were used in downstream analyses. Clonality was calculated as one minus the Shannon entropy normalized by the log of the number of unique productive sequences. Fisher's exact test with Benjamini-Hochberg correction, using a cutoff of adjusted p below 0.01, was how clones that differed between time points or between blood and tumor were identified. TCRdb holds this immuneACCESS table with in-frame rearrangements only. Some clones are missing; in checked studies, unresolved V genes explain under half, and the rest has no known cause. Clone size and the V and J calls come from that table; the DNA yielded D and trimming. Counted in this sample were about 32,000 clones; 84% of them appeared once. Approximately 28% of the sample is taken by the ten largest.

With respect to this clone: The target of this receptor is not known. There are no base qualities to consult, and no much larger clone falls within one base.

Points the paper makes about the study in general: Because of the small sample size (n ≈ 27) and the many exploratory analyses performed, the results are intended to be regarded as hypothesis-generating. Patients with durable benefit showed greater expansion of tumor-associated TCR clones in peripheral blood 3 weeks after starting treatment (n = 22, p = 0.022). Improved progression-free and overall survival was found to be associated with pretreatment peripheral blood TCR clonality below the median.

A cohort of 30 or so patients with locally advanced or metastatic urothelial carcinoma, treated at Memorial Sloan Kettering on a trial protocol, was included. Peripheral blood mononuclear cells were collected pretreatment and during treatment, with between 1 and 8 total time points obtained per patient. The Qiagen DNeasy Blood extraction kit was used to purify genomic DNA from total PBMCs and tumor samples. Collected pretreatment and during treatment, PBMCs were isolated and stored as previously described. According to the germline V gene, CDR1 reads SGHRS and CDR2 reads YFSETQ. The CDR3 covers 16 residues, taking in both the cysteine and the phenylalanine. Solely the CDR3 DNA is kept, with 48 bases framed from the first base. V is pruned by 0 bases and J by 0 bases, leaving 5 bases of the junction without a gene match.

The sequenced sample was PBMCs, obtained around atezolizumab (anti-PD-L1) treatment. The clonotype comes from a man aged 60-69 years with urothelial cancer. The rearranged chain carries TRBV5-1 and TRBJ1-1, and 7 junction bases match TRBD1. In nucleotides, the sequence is TGCGCCAGCAGCTTGGGGGCAGGGGGAATGAACACTGAAGCTTTCTTT. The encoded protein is CASSLGAGGMNTEAFF.